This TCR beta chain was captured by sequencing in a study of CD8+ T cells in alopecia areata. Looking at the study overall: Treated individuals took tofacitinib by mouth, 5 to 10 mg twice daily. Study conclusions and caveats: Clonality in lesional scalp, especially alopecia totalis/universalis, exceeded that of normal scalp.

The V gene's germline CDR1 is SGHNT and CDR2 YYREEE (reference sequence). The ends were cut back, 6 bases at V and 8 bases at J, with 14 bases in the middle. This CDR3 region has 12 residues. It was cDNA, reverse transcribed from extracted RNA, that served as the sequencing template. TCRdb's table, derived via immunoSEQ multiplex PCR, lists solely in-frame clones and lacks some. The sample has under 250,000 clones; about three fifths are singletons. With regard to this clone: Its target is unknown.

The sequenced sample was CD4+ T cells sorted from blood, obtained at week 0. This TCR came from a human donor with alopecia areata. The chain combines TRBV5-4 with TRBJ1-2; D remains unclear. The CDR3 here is CASTLPFGGYTF. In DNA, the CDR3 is TGTGCCAGCACCCTCCCTTTCGGCGGCTACACCTTC.